This T cell receptor beta chain was captured in a study of cytomegalovirus exposure and HLA in healthy donors. In the PCR, 60 Vbeta and 13 Jbeta primers were used. Generated by immunoSEQ multiplex PCR, the TCRdb table keeps only in-frame clones and is missing some. The sample has roughly 40,000 clones, about 47% seen once. Germline CDR1 reads MNHNS; CDR2 reads SASEGT. There are 17 residues in the CDR3. Trimming shortened V by 0 bases and J by 5 bases, and 19 bases separated the two germline ends. The sequence came from a human donor in good health. The sequencing sample was made of PBMCs. The chain has TRBV6-1 and TRBJ2-5; D is unclear. The CDR3 region is CASSEALGRREFETQYF. The CDR3 DNA reads TGTGCCAGCAGTGAAGCGCTGGGCAGAAGAGAGTTCGAGACCCAGTACTTC.